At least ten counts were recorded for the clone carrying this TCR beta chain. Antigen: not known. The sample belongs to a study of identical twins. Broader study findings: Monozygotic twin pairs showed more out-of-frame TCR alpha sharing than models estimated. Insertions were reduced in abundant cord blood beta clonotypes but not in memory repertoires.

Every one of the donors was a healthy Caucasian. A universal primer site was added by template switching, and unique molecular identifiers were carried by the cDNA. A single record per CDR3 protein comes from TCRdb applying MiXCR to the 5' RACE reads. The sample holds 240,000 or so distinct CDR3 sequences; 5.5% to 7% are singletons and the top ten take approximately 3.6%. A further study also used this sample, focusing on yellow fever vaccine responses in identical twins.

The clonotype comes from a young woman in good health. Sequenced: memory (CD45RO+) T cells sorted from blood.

CDR3 nucleotides: TGTGCCAGCAAATGGACGGACCAAGAGACCCAGTACTTC. It encodes CASKWTDQETQYF. This sequence joins TRBV12-3 or TRBV12-4 and TRBJ2-5; D is unresolved. The ends were cut back, 7 bases at V and 0 bases at J, with 9 bases in the middle. This CDR3 has 13 amino acids.